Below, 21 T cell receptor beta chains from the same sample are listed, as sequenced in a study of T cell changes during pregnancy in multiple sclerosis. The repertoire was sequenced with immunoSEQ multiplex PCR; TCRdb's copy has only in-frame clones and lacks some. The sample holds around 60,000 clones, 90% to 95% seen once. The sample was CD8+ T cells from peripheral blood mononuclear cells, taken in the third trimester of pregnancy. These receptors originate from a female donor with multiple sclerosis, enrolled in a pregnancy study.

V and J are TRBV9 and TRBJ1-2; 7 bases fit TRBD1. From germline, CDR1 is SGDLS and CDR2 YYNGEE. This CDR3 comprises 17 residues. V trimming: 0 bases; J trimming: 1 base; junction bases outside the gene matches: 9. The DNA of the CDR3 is TGTGCCAGCAGCGTAGGGGTCGGGACAGCCTTTAACTATGGCTACACCTTC. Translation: CASSVGVGTAFNYGYTF. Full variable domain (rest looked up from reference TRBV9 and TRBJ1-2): DSGVTQTPKHLITATGQRVTLRCSPRSGDLSVYWYQQSLDQGLQFLIQYYNGEERAKGNILERFSAQQFPDLHSELNLSSLELGDSALYFCASSVGVGTAFNYGYTFGSGTRLTVV.

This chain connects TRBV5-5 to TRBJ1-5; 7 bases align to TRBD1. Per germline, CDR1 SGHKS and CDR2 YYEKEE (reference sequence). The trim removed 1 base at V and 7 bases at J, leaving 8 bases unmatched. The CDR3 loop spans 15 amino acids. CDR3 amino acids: CASSLSQGVGQPQHF. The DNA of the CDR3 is TGTGCCAGCAGCTTGTCTCAGGGGGTTGGGCAGCCCCAGCATTTT.

CDR3 protein: CASSFLNYEQYF. CDR3 DNA sequence: TGTGCCAGCAGCTTCCTTAACTACGAGCAGTACTTC. This sequence joins TRBV5-4 and TRBJ2-7; D is undetermined. Germline CDR1 is SGHNT and CDR2 is YYREEE (reference sequence). With 2 bases removed from V and 3 bases from J, the gap between germline ends came to 6 bases. This CDR3 spans 12 amino acids.

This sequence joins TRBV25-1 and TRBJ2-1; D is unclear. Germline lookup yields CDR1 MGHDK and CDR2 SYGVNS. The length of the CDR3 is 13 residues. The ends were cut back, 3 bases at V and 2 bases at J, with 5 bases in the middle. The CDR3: CASSEQTYNEQFF. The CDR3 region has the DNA TGTGCCAGCAGTGAGCAGACCTACAATGAGCAGTTCTTC.

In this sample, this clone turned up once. The CDR3 coding sequence is TGCAGCGTACTAAAGACTATCCCCTACGAGCAGTACTTC. Amino acid sequence: CSVLKTIPYEQYF. The rearrangement links TRBV29-1 to TRBJ2-7, with D perhaps TRBD2 (5 bases). V dropped 6 bases and J dropped 2 bases, with 14 bases sitting between them. This CDR3 comprises 13 residues. CDR1 is SQVTM and CDR2 is ANQGSEA in the germline V gene.

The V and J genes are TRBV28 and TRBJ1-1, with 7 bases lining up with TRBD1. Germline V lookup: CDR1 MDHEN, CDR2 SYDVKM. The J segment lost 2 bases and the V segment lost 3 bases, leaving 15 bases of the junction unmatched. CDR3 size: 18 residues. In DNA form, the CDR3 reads TGTGCCAGCAGTTTGCCGTCAGGGGGACCCTCTCTTAACACTGAAGCTTTCTTT. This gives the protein CASSLPSGGPSLNTEAFF.

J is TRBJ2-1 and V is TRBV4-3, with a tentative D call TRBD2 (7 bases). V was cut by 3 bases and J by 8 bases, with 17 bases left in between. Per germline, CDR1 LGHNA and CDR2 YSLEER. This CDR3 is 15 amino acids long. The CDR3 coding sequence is TGCGCCAGCAGCCAGGCCTCGGGGGGCGCGGATGAGCAGTTCTTC. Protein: CASSQASGGADEQFF.

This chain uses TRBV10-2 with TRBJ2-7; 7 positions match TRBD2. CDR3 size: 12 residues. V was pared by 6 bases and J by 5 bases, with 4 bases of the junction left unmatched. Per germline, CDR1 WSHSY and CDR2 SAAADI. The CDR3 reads CASSRDYHEQYF. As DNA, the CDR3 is TGCGCCAGCAGCCGGGACTATCACGAGCAGTACTTC.

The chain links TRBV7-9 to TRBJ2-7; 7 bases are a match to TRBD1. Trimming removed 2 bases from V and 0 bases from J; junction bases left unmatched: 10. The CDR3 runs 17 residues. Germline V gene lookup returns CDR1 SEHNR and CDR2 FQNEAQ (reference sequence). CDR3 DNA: TGTGCCAGCAGCTTACCGGTAGGGGGACAGTTCTCCTACGAGCAGTACTTC. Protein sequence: CASSLPVGGQFSYEQYF.

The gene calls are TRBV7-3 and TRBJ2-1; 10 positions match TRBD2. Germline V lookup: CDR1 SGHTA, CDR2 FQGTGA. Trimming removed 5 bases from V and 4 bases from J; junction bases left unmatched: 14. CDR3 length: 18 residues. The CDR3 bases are TGTGCCAGCAGCCCCGGACTAGCGGAGACTATAATGTACAATGAGCAGTTCTTC. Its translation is CASSPGLAETIMYNEQFF.

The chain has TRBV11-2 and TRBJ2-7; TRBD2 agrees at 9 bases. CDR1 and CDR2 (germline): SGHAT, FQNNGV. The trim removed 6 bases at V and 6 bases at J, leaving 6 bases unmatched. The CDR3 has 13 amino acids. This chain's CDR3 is CASSQSGGREQYF. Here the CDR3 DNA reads TGTGCCAGCAGTCAAAGCGGGGGGCGCGAGCAGTACTTC.

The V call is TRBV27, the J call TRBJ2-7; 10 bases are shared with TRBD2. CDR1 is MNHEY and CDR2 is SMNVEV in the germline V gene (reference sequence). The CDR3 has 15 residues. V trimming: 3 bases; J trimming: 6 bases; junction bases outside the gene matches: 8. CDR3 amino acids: CASSLRLAGESEQYF. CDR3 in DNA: TGTGCCAGCAGTTTGAGGCTAGCGGGGGAGTCCGAGCAGTACTTC.

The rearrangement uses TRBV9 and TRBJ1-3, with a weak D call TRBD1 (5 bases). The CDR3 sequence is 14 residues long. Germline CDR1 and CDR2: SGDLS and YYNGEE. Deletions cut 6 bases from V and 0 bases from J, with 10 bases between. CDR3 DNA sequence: TGTGCCAGCAACACAGGCCGCTCTGGAAACACCATATATTTT. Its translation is CASNTGRSGNTIYF.

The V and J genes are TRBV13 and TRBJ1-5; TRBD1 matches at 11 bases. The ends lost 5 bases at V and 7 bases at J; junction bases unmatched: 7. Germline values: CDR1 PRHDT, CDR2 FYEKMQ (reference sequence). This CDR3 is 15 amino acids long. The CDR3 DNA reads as TGTGCCAGCAGCCTCGGACAGGGGGCATACCAGCCCCAGCATTTT. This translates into CASSLGQGAYQPQHF.

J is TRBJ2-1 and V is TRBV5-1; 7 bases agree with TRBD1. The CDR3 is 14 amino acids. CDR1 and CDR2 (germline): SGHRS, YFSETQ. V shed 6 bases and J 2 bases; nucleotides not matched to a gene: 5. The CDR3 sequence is CASTWTGAYNEQFF. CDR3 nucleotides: TGCGCCAGCACCTGGACAGGAGCCTACAATGAGCAGTTCTTC. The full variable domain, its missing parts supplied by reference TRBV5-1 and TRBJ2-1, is KAGVTQTPRYLIKTRGQQVTLSCSPISGHRSVSWYQQTPGQGLQFLFEYFSETQRNKGNFPGRFSGRQFSNSRSEMNVSTLELGDSALYLCASTWTGAYNEQFFGPGTRLTVL.

The CDR3 DNA follows: TGTGCCAGCAGCCTCCTGGCGGGAGGCTATGAGCAGTTCTTC. Translated: CASSLLAGGYEQFF. The rearrangement links TRBV7-3 to TRBJ2-1; 8 nucleotides agree with TRBD2. Germline assignment: CDR1 SGHTA and CDR2 FQGTGA. CDR3 length: 14 amino acids. Losses at the gene ends were 5 bases for V and 8 bases for J; bases not matched to a gene: 8.

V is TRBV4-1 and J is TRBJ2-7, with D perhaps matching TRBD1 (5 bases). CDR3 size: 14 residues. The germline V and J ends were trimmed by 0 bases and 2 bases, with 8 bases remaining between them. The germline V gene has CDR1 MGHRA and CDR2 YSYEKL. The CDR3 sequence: CASSQDQGTYEQYF. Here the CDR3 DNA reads TGCGCCAGCAGCCAAGATCAGGGAACCTACGAGCAGTACTTC.

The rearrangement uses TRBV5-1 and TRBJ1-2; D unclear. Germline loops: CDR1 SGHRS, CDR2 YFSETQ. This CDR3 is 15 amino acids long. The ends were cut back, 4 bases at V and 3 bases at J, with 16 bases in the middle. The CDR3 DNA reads TGCGCCAGCAGCCTGGACGGGATAAGGGACTATGGCTACACCTTC. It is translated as CASSLDGIRDYGYTF.

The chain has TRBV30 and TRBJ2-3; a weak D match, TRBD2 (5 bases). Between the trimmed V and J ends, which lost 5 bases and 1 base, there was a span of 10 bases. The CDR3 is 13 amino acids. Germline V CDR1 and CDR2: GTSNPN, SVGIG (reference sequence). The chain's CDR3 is CAWALARTDTQYF. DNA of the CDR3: TGTGCCTGGGCGTTAGCGCGCACAGATACGCAGTATTTT.

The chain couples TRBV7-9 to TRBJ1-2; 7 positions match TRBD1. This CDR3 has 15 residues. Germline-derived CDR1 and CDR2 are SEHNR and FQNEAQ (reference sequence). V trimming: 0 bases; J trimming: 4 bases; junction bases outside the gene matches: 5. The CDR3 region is CASSLANRGGYGYTF. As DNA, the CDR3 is TGTGCCAGCAGCTTAGCGAACAGGGGTGGCTATGGCTACACCTTC.

The CDR3 DNA sequence: TGTGCCAGCAGCCCCCTGGGACAACTCTATGGCTACACCTTC. Its protein product is CASSPLGQLYGYTF. This rearrangement joins TRBV5-4 to TRBJ1-2, with D perhaps matching TRBD1 (6 bases). Germline-derived CDR1 and CDR2 are SGHNT and YYREEE (reference sequence). The CDR3 length is 14 residues. The V end lost 4 bases, the J end lost 4 bases, and 14 bases lay between the germline ends.